These 24 T cell receptor beta chains share one sample of origin, sequenced in a study of CD8+ T cells in alopecia areata. Combined cutaneous lymph node cells underwent sorting by CD4, CD8alpha, NKG2D, NKG2ACE and additional markers. Sequencing used cDNA as its template, made by extracting RNA and reverse transcribing it. Profiling relied on immunoSEQ multiplex PCR, and the TCRdb table lists in-frame clones only, not all of them. The sample contains about 300,000 clones, none of them singletons. The sample taken for sequencing was CD4+ T cells sorted from a lymph node. These receptors came from a C3H/HeJ mouse with alopecia areata. MHC haplotype: H2-k.

To note about this clone: Mouse names are used for the genes. The observed sequence ends 4 residues before the CDR3 terminus, with the missing tail filled in from the germline J gene. Other nucleotide sequences in the sample specify the same CDR3. The gene calls are TRBV19 and TRBJ1-1; maybe TRBD1 (6 bases). V was pared by 2 bases and J by 0 bases, with 8 bases between. Germline assignment: CDR1 FNHDT and CDR2 SITEND (reference sequence). The CDR3 contains 14 residues. Partial CDR3 DNA: TGTGCCAGCAGTATTGGGGGGCAGAACACA. Translating it yields CASSIGGQNT. The CDR3 as a whole reads CASSIGGQNTEVFF.

Turning to this clone: Gene labels here are mouse ones. The observed sequence ends 4 residues before the CDR3 terminus, with the missing tail filled in from the germline J gene. The gene calls are TRBV5 and TRBJ2-7; the D is unclear. This CDR3 is 14 amino acids long. The germline V gene encodes CDR1 LGHNA and CDR2 YNLKQL (reference sequence). V was trimmed by 1 base and J by 1 base, leaving 8 bases between them. This chain's CDR3 is CASSQGRQSYEQYF. The CDR3 bases that were read are TGTGCCAGCAGCCAAGGTAGACAATCCTAT.

This clone was seen a handful of times. The gene names given are mouse names. The read falls 4 residues short of the CDR3 end, and the missing part is taken from the germline J gene. Different DNA sequences within this sample yield the same CDR3. The chain joins TRBV19 to TRBJ2-1; TRBD2 might be the D (6 bases). The CDR3 is 14 residues long. Per germline, CDR1 FNHDT and CDR2 SITEND (reference sequence). V was cut by 2 bases and J by 1 base, with 7 bases left in between. The CDR3 protein is CASSMWGNYAEQFF. CDR3 bases read: TGTGCCAGCAGTATGTGGGGGAACTATGCT.

This clone was recorded a few times. The gene names here belong to mouse. The read is 4 residues too short to cover the CDR3 end, so that end is filled in from the germline J gene. V gene TRBV19 combines with J gene TRBJ2-7; D might be TRBD1 (6 bases). In germline, CDR1 is FNHDT, CDR2 SITEND (reference sequence). This CDR3 spans 13 amino acids. Between the trimmed V and J ends, which lost 0 bases and 3 bases, there was a span of 7 bases. The sequenced CDR3 bases are TGTGCCAGCAGTATAGGGGACATCTAT. This gives the protein CASSIGDIY. The full CDR3 protein reads CASSIGDIYEQYF.

This clone appeared a few times. Any gene name here is a mouse gene name. Sequencing ends 4 residues short of the CDR3 end; the germline J gene provides the rest. The sample contains more than one DNA sequence encoding this CDR3. The V and J genes are TRBV31 and TRBJ2-5, with 11 bases aligning to TRBD1. CDR1 and CDR2 from the germline V gene are GKSSPN and SITVG. CDR3 length: 14 amino acids. The sequenced part of the CDR3 DNA is TGTGCCTGGAGTAGGGGACAGGGGGAGGAC. Amino acid sequence: CAWSRGQGED. The full CDR3 is CAWSRGQGEDTQYF.

Comment on this clone: Here the gene names and germline are mouse. The read gets to within 4 residues of the CDR3 end, and the germline J gene fills in the rest. The chain has TRBV19 and TRBJ2-2, with D perhaps matching TRBD1 (6 bases). Trimming pared 4 bases from V and 4 bases from J, leaving 8 bases between. The CDR3 consists of 13 residues. Germline V CDR1 and CDR2: FNHDT, SITEND (reference sequence). CDR3 residues: CASSQGSTGQLYF. Incomplete CDR3 DNA: TGTGCCAGCAGTCAGGGGAGCACCGGG.

Comment on this clone: Genes and germline are mouse. The read is 4 residues too short to cover the CDR3 end, so that end is filled in from the germline J gene. Additional DNA sequences in this sample encode the identical CDR3. The chain has TRBV14 and TRBJ2-3, with 9 bases matching TRBD1. Germline V gene sequence: CDR1 SGHDT, CDR2 FRDEAV. The J segment lost 1 base and the V segment lost 5 bases, leaving 5 bases of the junction unmatched. This CDR3 has 15 residues. CDR3 bases read: TGTGCCAGCAGCCCGGGACAGGGAGGTGCAGAA. This encodes CASSPGQGGAE. The CDR3 reads in full as CASSPGQGGAETLYF.

A word on this clone: Mouse germline and gene names are used. The observed sequence ends 4 residues before the CDR3 terminus, with the missing tail filled in from the germline J gene. V and J are TRBV19 and TRBJ2-3; 11 nucleotides match TRBD2. The CDR3 contains 17 residues. CDR1 and CDR2 from the germline V gene are FNHDT and SITEND (reference sequence). The J segment lost 1 base and the V segment lost 4 bases, leaving 8 bases of the junction unmatched. The CDR3 DNA, read in part, is TGTGCCAGCAGTCCTCCTCCGGGACTGGGGGGTGCAGAA. It specifies CASSPPPGLGGAE. The entire CDR3 reads CASSPPPGLGGAETLYF.

With regard to this clone: The gene names given are mouse names. Read coverage stops 4 residues before the CDR3 terminus; the germline J gene supplies the remainder. This chain connects TRBV5 to TRBJ2-7; 7 nucleotides agree with TRBD1. Germline assignment: CDR1 LGHNA and CDR2 YNLKQL (reference sequence). The CDR3 spans 13 residues. CDR3 protein: CASSQRDRYEQYF. Incomplete CDR3 DNA: TGTGCCAGCAGCCAACGGGACAGATAT.

As regards this clone: Gene names are mouse gene names. The DNA ends 4 residues before the CDR3 does, and the rest of the CDR3 is filled in from the germline J gene. The sample carries other DNA sequences with the same CDR3. V is TRBV13-2 and J is TRBJ2-3; 7 bases are a match to TRBD1. V gave up 0 bases and J gave up 0 bases; unmatched junction bases: 4. The CDR3 spans 16 residues. Germline values: CDR1 NNHNN, CDR2 SYGAGS (reference sequence). This CDR3 reads CASGDAGTASAETLYF. CDR3 DNA (partial): TGTGCCAGCGGTGATGCAGGGACAGCTAGTGCAGAA.

About this clone: Mouse gene names and germline throughout. CDR3 sequence reads: CASGDARLGGAGAETLYF. Partial CDR3 DNA: TGTGCCAGCGGTGATGCAAGACTGGGGGGAGCGGGTGCAGAA. The genes are TRBV13-2 and TRBJ2-3; 10 bases align to TRBD2. The read ends 4 residues shy of where the CDR3 ends; the end is completed using the germline J gene. V trimming: 0 bases; J trimming: 1 base; junction bases outside the gene matches: 8. The germline V gene has CDR1 NNHNN and CDR2 SYGAGS (reference sequence). The CDR3 has 18 residues.

About this clone: Genes here carry mouse names. The CDR3 end lies 4 residues beyond the end of the read and is filled in from the germline J gene. The chain combines TRBV31 with TRBJ2-2, with 7 bases that match TRBD2. Germline trimming cut 0 bases from V and 4 bases from J; bases unmatched to any gene: 5. The CDR3 is 15 residues long. Germline lookup yields CDR1 GKSSPN and CDR2 SITVG. CDR3 region: CAWSLVWGFTGQLYF. The part of the CDR3 DNA that was read is TGTGCCTGGAGTCTCGTCTGGGGGTTCACCGGG.

This clone was detected many times. Here the gene names and germline are mouse. The read ends 4 residues early relative to the CDR3; the germline J gene fills the gap. Other nucleotide sequences in the sample specify the same CDR3. The V gene is TRBV13-1, the J gene TRBJ2-1; 7 bases match TRBD2. The CDR3 spans 13 residues. The V segment lost 3 bases and the J segment 3 bases; nucleotides outside the gene matches: 0. Germline V gene lookup returns CDR1 NSHNY and CDR2 SYGAGN. The CDR3 sequence: CASSAGGYAEQFF. CDR3 bases read: TGTGCCAGCAGTGCTGGGGGCTATGCT.

Comments on this clone: The genes are named according to mouse. The missing CDR3 end, 4 residues past where the read stops, is filled in from the germline J gene. V and J are TRBV1 and TRBJ2-7; TRBD2 aligns across 9 bases. The CDR3 is 15 residues long. CDR1 is NSQYPW, CDR2 LRSPGD, per germline (reference sequence). The CDR3 DNA, read in part, is TGCACCTGCAGTGCAGATGTGGGGGGGCGCGAT. Protein: CTCSADVGGRD. The CDR3 reads in full as CTCSADVGGRDEQYF.

This clone has a handful of counts. The gene names given are mouse names. The sequenced fragment ends 4 residues before the CDR3 boundary, so the rest is inferred from the germline J gene. The chain recombines TRBV13-3 with TRBJ2-1, with D perhaps matching TRBD2 (7 bases). Between the trimmed V and J ends, which lost 1 base and 3 bases, there was a span of 11 bases. The germline V gene has CDR1 NNHDY and CDR2 SYVADS. The CDR3 runs to 15 residues. CDR3 residues: CASSDRGGGYAEQFF. The sequenced part of the CDR3 DNA is TGTGCCAGCAGTGATAGAGGGGGGGGCTATGCT.

As regards this clone: The genes and germline here are from mouse. The CDR3 end is not reached by the read, which stops 4 residues before it; the germline J gene fills it in. The V call is TRBV19, the J call TRBJ2-1, with 9 bases fitting TRBD1. V shed 2 bases, J shed 5 bases, and the junction held 2 bases outside the gene matches. Germline CDR1 and CDR2: FNHDT and SITEND (reference sequence). There are 14 residues in the CDR3. CDR3 amino acids: CASSMGTGNAEQFF. CDR3 DNA, as far as it was read: TGTGCCAGCAGTATGGGGACAGGGAATGCT.

With respect to this clone: Genes and germline come from the mouse. The read falls 4 residues short of the CDR3 end, and the missing part is taken from the germline J gene. J is TRBJ2-1 and V is TRBV5; TRBD1 agrees at 7 bases. Germline trimming cut 3 bases from V and 4 bases from J; bases unmatched to any gene: 3. The germline CDR1 and CDR2 sequences are LGHNA and YNLKQL (reference sequence). The CDR3 covers 14 residues. Incomplete CDR3 DNA: TGTGCCAGCAGCCAGACAGGGATTTATGCT. Translated: CASSQTGIYA. The full CDR3 protein reads CASSQTGIYAEQFF.

Concerning this clone: All gene names here are mouse names. The observed sequence ends 4 residues before the CDR3 terminus, with the missing tail filled in from the germline J gene. This same CDR3 is encoded by further DNA sequences in the sample. The V gene is TRBV29, the J gene TRBJ2-3, with D possibly being TRBD1 (6 bases). From germline, CDR1 is MSHET and CDR2 SYDVDS. The CDR3 covers 14 residues. V was pared by 0 bases and J by 3 bases, with 7 bases between. CDR3 DNA, as far as it was read: TGTGCTAGCAGTTTATCAGGGGGAGCAGAA. Encoded protein: CASSLSGGAE. The whole CDR3 reads CASSLSGGAETLYF.

This clone was seen more than once but under ten times. All gene names here are mouse names. Read sequence stops 4 residues before the CDR3 end, and the germline J gene provides the missing end. The gene calls are TRBV19 and TRBJ2-1; 9 nucleotides match TRBD2. Trimming took 5 bases from V and 3 from J; bases not matched to a gene: 3. CDR1 FNHDT and CDR2 SITEND come from the germline V gene (reference sequence). The CDR3 covers 14 residues. The CDR3: CASSLGGTYAEQFF. Incomplete CDR3 DNA: TGTGCCAGCAGCCTGGGGGGGACCTATGCT.

Points on this clone: Gene names follow the mouse nomenclature. This sample includes further DNA sequences coding for the same CDR3. The DNA read from the CDR3 is TGTGCCAGCAGAGGACAGGGGGGTAACTATGCT. Residues: CASRGQGGNYA. The CDR3 reads in full as CASRGQGGNYAEQFF. V usage is TRBV13-3 and J usage is TRBJ2-1; 10 nucleotides align to TRBD1. Coverage ceases 4 residues before the CDR3 finishes, and the germline J gene fills in the end. Germline V gives CDR1 NNHDY, CDR2 SYVADS. Germline trimming cut 5 bases from V and 0 bases from J; bases unmatched to any gene: 2. CDR3 length: 15 residues.

Only a few counts were recorded for this clone. Germline and genes: mouse. The sequence runs out 4 residues before the end of the CDR3; the remainder is reconstructed from the germline J gene. This chain uses TRBV13-1 with TRBJ2-7; D remains unclear. The CDR3 has 13 amino acids. Germline CDR1 and CDR2: NSHNY and SYGAGN. CDR3 sequence: CASSSLDTYEQYF. The sequenced CDR3 bases are TGTGCCAGCAGTTCCCTCGACACATAT.

Points on this clone: The genes and germline here are from mouse. The read gets to within 4 residues of the CDR3 end, and the germline J gene fills in the rest. The rearrangement links TRBV19 to TRBJ2-1; 7 bases match TRBD1. V gave up 1 base and J gave up 0 bases; unmatched junction bases: 1. The CDR3 extends over 15 amino acids. CDR1 FNHDT and CDR2 SITEND come from the germline V gene (reference sequence). The CDR3 loop reads CASSIRDSNYAEQFF. The part of the CDR3 DNA that was read is TGTGCCAGCAGTATAAGGGACAGTAACTATGCT.

This clone was picked up a small number of times. Here the gene names and germline are mouse. Read data end 4 residues before the CDR3 end; the end is taken from the germline J gene. The rearrangement uses TRBV13-3 and TRBJ2-2, with 10 bases matching TRBD2. This CDR3 is built from 14 residues. V lost 4 bases and J lost 5; bases outside the gene matches: 2. Germline V gene sequence: CDR1 NNHDY, CDR2 SYVADS. The DNA read from the CDR3 is TGTGCCAGCAGTCTGGGACTGGGGACCGGG. Its translation is CASSLGLGTG. The full CDR3 protein is CASSLGLGTGQLYF.

This clone was seen a handful of times. Here the gene names and germline are mouse. The CDR3 goes on 4 residues after the read ends, and that part is filled in from the germline J gene. The rearrangement links TRBV5 to TRBJ2-7, with D unclear. The CDR3 is 14 residues long. Germline-derived CDR1 and CDR2 are LGHNA and YNLKQL (reference sequence). The germline V and J ends were trimmed by 4 bases and 1 base, with 11 bases remaining between them. CDR3 loop: CASSPLVRSYEQYF. Incomplete CDR3 DNA: TGTGCCAGCAGCCCCCTCGTCAGGTCCTAT.